These T cell receptor beta chains were read from a single sample in a study of a mutant IDH1 vaccine in newly diagnosed glioma. Using immunoSEQ multiplex PCR, the repertoire was profiled, and TCRdb retains in-frame clones only, with some absent. The repertoire holds tens of thousands of clones, with around 78% as singletons. No antigen is known for these receptors. The specimen comprised PBMCs, sampled from a glioma patient whose treatment included an IDH1 peptide vaccine. The receptors come from a man between 40 and 49 years old with glioma. Both conserved end residues are part of each CDR3. D genes are given only for firm matches. The size of a clone is reported for some rows only, either as once, few or many, or as a class for expanded clones.

CDR3nt	CDR3aa	d_gene	abundance	j_gene	v_gene
TGCGCCAGCAGCTTGGCAGGGGTGGGCACTGAAGCTTTCTTT	CASSLAGVGTEAFF	.	.	TRBJ1-1	TRBV5-1
TGTGCCAGCAGCTCGGGACCATACACTGAAGCTTTCTTT	CASSSGPYTEAFF	.	once	TRBJ1-1	TRBV11-3
TGTGCCAGCAGCTTAGGACCGACTAGTTGGTTCTTC	CASSLGPTSWFF	.	.	TRBJ2-1	TRBV7-2
TGCGCCAGCAGGGGCCCGGGGGGAAGCACTGAAGCTTTCTTT	CASRGPGGSTEAFF	.	.	TRBJ1-1	TRBV10-2
TGTGCCAGCAGTTACGGGGTAGCGGGAAGCACAGATACGCAGTATTTT	CASSYGVAGSTDTQYF	TRBD2	.	TRBJ2-3	TRBV6-5
TGCGCCAGCAGCCAAGCCTGGACTAGCGGGAAACCCTACGAGCAGTACTTC	CASSQAWTSGKPYEQYF	TRBD2	.	TRBJ2-7	TRBV4-1
TGCAGCAGCAAGGCAAGAACTGAAGCTTTCTTT	CSSKARTEAFF	.	.	TRBJ1-1	TRBV20-1
TGTGCCAGCAGTCGTGACAGGGGTCAAGAGACCCAGTACTTC	CASSRDRGQETQYF	TRBD1	.	TRBJ2-5	TRBV7-2
TGTGCCAGCAGCTTAGGGGTTGAGGGAGGAAAACTGTTTTTT	CASSLGVEGGKLFF	.	.	TRBJ1-4	TRBV7-6
TGTGCCAGCAGCCCCCAGGCACCGGGGGAAGCTTTCTTT	CASSPQAPGEAFF	.	.	TRBJ1-1	TRBV7-9
TGTGCCAGCAGTTTAACTAGCGGTACCACAGATACGCAGTATTTT	CASSLTSGTTDTQYF	TRBD2	.	TRBJ2-3	TRBV28
TGCGCCAGCAGTCGACAGGGGGAGGTGAACACTGAAGCTTTCTTT	CASSRQGEVNTEAFF	TRBD1	.	TRBJ1-1	TRBV5-1
TGTGCCAGTAGTATTGCGGACAGCTCCTACAATGAGCAGTTCTTC	CASSIADSSYNEQFF	.	.	TRBJ2-1	TRBV19
TGTGCCAGCCTGGGGGGCACGCAAGAGACCCAGTACTTC	CASLGGTQETQYF	.	.	TRBJ2-5	TRBV18
TGTGCCAGCAGCGTAGTGCTAGCGGGAGGGATCGATGAGCAGTTCTTC	CASSVVLAGGIDEQFF	TRBD2	once	TRBJ2-1	TRBV9
TGTGCCAGCAGCTCAGAGGGGGGCGTGAACACTGAAGCTTTCTTT	CASSSEGGVNTEAFF	.	.	TRBJ1-1	TRBV11-3
TGTGCCACCAGCGGTCTAGAGGGTAGGGCTGAAGCTTTCTTT	CATSGLEGRAEAFF	.	.	TRBJ1-1	TRBV15
TGTGCCAGCTCACCGGGACAAGGGAATCAAGAGACCCAGTACTTC	CASSPGQGNQETQYF	.	.	TRBJ2-5	TRBV18
TGTGCCAGCAGCCAAGGGGGGACGACAGGGGAACCAGATACGCAGTATTTT	CASSQGGTTGEPDTQYF	TRBD1	.	TRBJ2-3	TRBV9
TGTGCCAGCAGCGTAACCGGGACAGGGGGTGAAGCTTTCTTT	CASSVTGTGGEAFF	TRBD1	.	TRBJ1-1	TRBV9
TGTGCCAGCAGGCAGAGGACGGCGACTAATGAAAAACTGTTTTTT	CASRQRTATNEKLFF	.	.	TRBJ1-4	TRBV7-2
TGTGCCAGCAGCTTTGTGGGAGGGGGAGCAGATACGCAGTATTTT	CASSFVGGGADTQYF	.	.	TRBJ2-3	TRBV11-2
TGTGCCAGCAGTTCCCCGGGACAGCCTAACTATGGCTACACCTTC	CASSSPGQPNYGYTF	TRBD1	once	TRBJ1-2	TRBV27
TGTGCCAGCCATCGGGGGCGGACGGCGCAGAACTATGGCTACACCTTC	CASHRGRTAQNYGYTF	.	.	TRBJ1-2	TRBV7-8
TGTGCCAGCAAAAGCGGTAGCGCGAACACCGGGGAGCTGTTTTTT	CASKSGSANTGELFF	.	.	TRBJ2-2	TRBV14
TGTGCCAGCAGCGGGACTAGCGGGAGACCAGATACGCAGTATTTT	CASSGTSGRPDTQYF	TRBD2	.	TRBJ2-3	TRBV9
TGCAGCTGTAGGTGGAACACTGAAGCTTTCTTT	CSCRWNTEAFF	.	.	TRBJ1-1	TRBV29-1
TGTGCCTGGAGTGGAGGTTACAACACTGAAGCTTTCTTT	CAWSGGYNTEAFF	.	few	TRBJ1-1	TRBV30
TGCGCCAGCAGCTCCCAGGGGACAGGGGCGCCCGGGGAGCTGTTTTTT	CASSSQGTGAPGELFF	TRBD1	once	TRBJ2-2	TRBV5-1
TGTGCCAGTAAGACGGTCGGGGAGCTGTTTTTT	CASKTVGELFF	.	.	TRBJ2-2	TRBV19